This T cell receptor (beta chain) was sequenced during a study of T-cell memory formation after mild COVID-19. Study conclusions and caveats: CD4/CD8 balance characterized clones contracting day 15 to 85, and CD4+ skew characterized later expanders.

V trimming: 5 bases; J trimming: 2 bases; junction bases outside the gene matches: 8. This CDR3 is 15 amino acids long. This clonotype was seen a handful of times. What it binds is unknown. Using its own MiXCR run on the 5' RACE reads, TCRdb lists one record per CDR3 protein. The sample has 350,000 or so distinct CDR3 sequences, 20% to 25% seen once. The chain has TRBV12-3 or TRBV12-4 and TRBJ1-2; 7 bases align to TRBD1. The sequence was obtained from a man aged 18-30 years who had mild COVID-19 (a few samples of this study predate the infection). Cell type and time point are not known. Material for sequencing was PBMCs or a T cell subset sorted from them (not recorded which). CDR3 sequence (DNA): TGTGCCAGCAGTCATACAGGGGAAATAAACTATGGCTACACCTTC. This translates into CASSHTGEINYGYTF.